Below are 23 T cell receptor beta chains sequenced from a single sample in a study of cytomegalovirus exposure and HLA in healthy donors. Researchers ran the PCR with 60 Vbeta and 13 Jbeta primers. TCRdb's copy holds only in-frame clones and misses some; the assay was immunoSEQ multiplex PCR. Its table lists 100,000 to 150,000 clones. Specimen: PBMCs. The origin of the receptors is a man between 18 and 29 years old in good health and CMV-seronegative.

CDR3 sequence reads: CAIRTGTDSYEQYF. The CDR3, as DNA: TGTGCCATCAGGACTGGAACCGATTCCTACGAGCAGTACTTC. This chain uses TRBV10-3 with TRBJ2-7; D not resolved. Deletions cut 6 bases from V and 1 base from J, with 13 bases between. From germline, CDR1 is ENHRY and CDR2 SYGVKD. There are 14 residues in the CDR3.

This chain links TRBV19 with TRBJ1-5; 7 bases are a match to TRBD1. After removal of 4 bases from V and 6 bases from J, the junction contained 6 bases not matched to a gene. This CDR3 comprises 14 residues. Germline assignment: CDR1 LNHDA and CDR2 SQIVND (reference sequence). CDR3 residues: CASSRDSLAQPQHF. The DNA for the CDR3 is TGTGCCAGTAGTAGGGACAGTCTAGCTCAGCCCCAGCATTTT.

The chain joins TRBV5-4 to TRBJ2-1; 13 nucleotides match TRBD2. The CDR3 consists of 17 residues. Looked up from germline, CDR1 is SGHNT and CDR2 is YYREEE (reference sequence). The ends lost 4 bases at V and 8 bases at J; junction bases unmatched: 12. CDR3 nucleotides: TGTGCCAGCAGCCCAACTAGCGGGGGGGCCCTTAAGGATGAGCAGTTCTTC. Encoded protein: CASSPTSGGALKDEQFF.

The gene calls are TRBV28 and TRBJ1-2; the match to TRBD1 covers 7 bases. The CDR3 consists of 13 residues. With V trimmed by 6 bases and J by 5 bases, 6 bases remained unmatched. Germline CDR1 and CDR2: MDHEN and SYDVKM. CDR3 sequence reads: CASSQDRNYGYTF. In nucleotides, the CDR3 is TGTGCCAGCAGCCAGGACAGGAATTATGGCTACACCTTC.

In regard to this clone: At the DNA level, this CDR3 is encoded by other sequences in the same sample as well. This chain links TRBV6-5 with TRBJ2-7, with 8 bases fitting TRBD1. J was trimmed by 1 base and V by 5 bases; bases with no gene match: 4. The CDR3 contains 14 residues. Germline V gives CDR1 MNHEY, CDR2 SVGAGI. CDR3 loop: CASSRTGSSYEQYF. In DNA, the CDR3 is TGTGCCAGCAGTCGGACAGGGAGTTCCTACGAGCAGTACTTC.

The rearrangement links TRBV10-3 to TRBJ2-7, with TRBD2 matching over 14 bases. The junction had 9 bases not matched to a gene; V was cut back by 6 bases and J by 5 bases. Germline loops: CDR1 ENHRY, CDR2 SYGVKD. The CDR3 has 16 amino acids. The CDR3 sequence is CAIRTPGTSGSNEQYF. Here the CDR3 DNA reads TGTGCCATCAGAACCCCCGGGACTAGCGGGAGCAACGAGCAGTACTTC.

The gene calls are TRBV21-1 and TRBJ1-5. TRBV21-1 is a documented pseudogene. The CDR3 contains 14 residues. CDR3 protein: CASRGGGVNQPQHF. CDR3 in DNA: TGTGCCAGCAGGGGTGGTGGAGTCAATCAGCCCCAGCATTTT.

This chain uses TRBV30 with TRBJ2-3; D remains unclear. Germline lookup yields CDR1 GTSNPN and CDR2 SVGIG (reference sequence). The CDR3 covers 13 residues. V dropped 2 bases and J dropped 0 bases, with 6 bases sitting between them. The CDR3: CAWSSGSTDTQYF. CDR3 coding DNA: TGTGCCTGGAGTTCAGGTAGCACAGATACGCAGTATTTT.

Concerning this clone itself: The CDR3 end shows no conserved phenylalanine or tryptophan, and so a read error is likely. This rearrangement joins TRBV28 to TRBJ2-7, with D possibly being TRBD1 (5 bases). Germline V CDR1 and CDR2: MDHEN, SYDVKM. The CDR3 extends over 13 amino acids. The V end was cut by 7 bases, the J end by 3 bases, with 13 bases between. The CDR3 DNA reads as TGTGCCAGCACAGGGTTTGGGGTCTACGAGCAGTACCTC. It encodes CASTGFGVYEQYL.

This chain links TRBV6-5 with TRBJ2-7; D not resolved. V was cut by 0 bases and J by 4 bases, with 7 bases left in between. The germline V gene encodes CDR1 MNHEY and CDR2 SVGAGI. The CDR3 consists of 13 residues. CDR3 amino acids: CASSYSNRYEQYF. The CDR3 DNA sequence: TGTGCCAGCAGTTACTCGAATAGATACGAGCAGTACTTC.

This chain uses TRBV19 with TRBJ2-5, with 9 bases lining up with TRBD1. With V trimmed by 6 bases and J by 2 bases, 7 bases remained unmatched. Germline V gives CDR1 LNHDA, CDR2 SQIVND (reference sequence). The CDR3 has 15 amino acids. The CDR3 bases are TGTGCCAGTAGGGGCGACAGGGGGGCTCAAGAGACCCAGTACTTC. As protein: CASRGDRGAQETQYF.

The CDR3 here is CASRGHDHYGYTF. The CDR3 coding sequence is TGTGCCAGCAGAGGACACGACCACTATGGCTACACCTTC. J is TRBJ1-2 and V is TRBV5-8, with D perhaps matching TRBD1 (5 bases). V lost 5 bases and J lost 3, with 11 bases in between. Germline V lookup: CDR1 SGHTS, CDR2 YDEGEE. The CDR3 has 13 amino acids.

The chain is built from TRBV7-8 and TRBJ1-5; unclear D gene. The CDR3 consists of 14 residues. Looked up from germline, CDR1 is SGHVS and CDR2 is FQNEAQ. The V gene lost 5 bases and the J gene lost 7 bases, with 15 bases spanning the gap. CDR3 region: CASSMRREMQPQHF. DNA for the CDR3: TGTGCCAGCAGCATGAGGAGGGAAATGCAGCCCCAGCATTTT.

This chain connects TRBV4-1 to TRBJ2-7, with D maybe TRBD1 (5 bases). Germline-derived CDR1 and CDR2 are MGHRA and YSYEKL. Trimming left V 0 bases short and J 6 bases short, with 12 bases between. The CDR3 consists of 14 residues. The CDR3 protein is CASSQDPSRGEQYF. The CDR3 coding sequence is TGCGCCAGCAGCCAAGATCCTAGTAGGGGCGAGCAGTACTTC.

J is TRBJ1-2 and V is TRBV27; a weak D match, TRBD1 (6 bases). This CDR3 has 14 residues. The germline V gene encodes CDR1 MNHEY and CDR2 SMNVEV (reference sequence). V gave up 3 bases and J gave up 5 bases, with 13 bases separating them. This CDR3 reads CASSLAGGGYGYTF. The CDR3 nucleotides are TGTGCCAGCAGTTTGGCGGGGGGCGGATATGGCTACACCTTC.

The V call is TRBV5-1, the J call TRBJ2-7; TRBD1 matches 8 bases. After removal of 4 bases from V and 0 bases from J, the junction contained 9 bases not matched to a gene. This CDR3 has 16 residues. In germline, CDR1 is SGHRS, CDR2 YFSETQ. CDR3 in DNA: TGCGCCAGCAGCGAAAGACAGGGGCGAAGCTCCTACGAGCAGTACTTC. Residues: CASSERQGRSSYEQYF.

The chain is built from TRBV2 and TRBJ2-7, with a weak D call TRBD1 (6 bases). V lost 7 bases to trimming and J lost 3 bases, with 13 bases between them. CDR3 length: 13 amino acids. Germline V lookup: CDR1 SNHLY, CDR2 FYNNEI. The CDR3 sequence: CASTGQILYEQYF. The CDR3 nucleotides are TGTGCCAGCACAGGACAGATCCTCTACGAGCAGTACTTC.

The chain carries TRBV2 and TRBJ2-2; TRBD2 matches at 10 bases. The CDR3 covers 15 residues. V dropped 8 bases and J dropped 4; count of bases not matched to a gene: 7. Looked up from germline, CDR1 is SNHLY and CDR2 is FYNNEI. This CDR3 is CASSTGTSVTGELFF. The CDR3 DNA reads TGTGCCAGCTCGACCGGGACTAGCGTCACCGGGGAGCTGTTTTTT.

The rearrangement joins TRBV5-1 to TRBJ1-4; D may be TRBD1 (5 bases). Trimming pared 0 bases from V and 0 bases from J, leaving 12 bases between. The germline CDR1 and CDR2 sequences are SGHRS and YFSETQ. The CDR3 is 17 amino acids. CDR3: CASSLVAGTSTNEKLFF. The CDR3 nucleotides read TGCGCCAGCAGCTTGGTCGCAGGGACTTCAACTAATGAAAAACTGTTTTTT.

V gene TRBV28 combines with J gene TRBJ1-2; 9 bases match TRBD1. With V trimmed by 5 bases and J by 4 bases, 8 bases remained unmatched. Germline CDR1 is MDHEN and CDR2 is SYDVKM. The CDR3 loop spans 15 amino acids. The CDR3 DNA reads TGTGCCAGCAGTGTCAGTGGGACAGGGCTCTATGGCTACACCTTC. Protein product: CASSVSGTGLYGYTF.

V usage is TRBV5-8 and J usage is TRBJ1-6, with 10 bases that match TRBD1. The CDR3 spans 15 residues. Germline lookup yields CDR1 SGHTS and CDR2 YDEGEE. With 2 bases clipped from V and 10 bases from J, the junction kept 6 bases outside the gene matches. As DNA, the CDR3 is TGTGCCAGCAGCTTTCCGGGACAGGGGCAATCACCCCTCCACTTT. Its protein is CASSFPGQGQSPLHF.

The rearrangement uses TRBV4-1 and TRBJ2-5, with 12 bases aligning to TRBD1. Germline assignment: CDR1 MGHRA and CDR2 YSYEKL. Trimming removed 0 bases from V and 5 bases from J; junction bases left unmatched: 13. CDR3 size: 19 residues. The CDR3 bases are TGCGCCAGCAGCCAAGAAGAGCTTTTGAGGGACAGGGGGCTGGAGACCCAGTACTTC. This sequence encodes CASSQEELLRDRGLETQYF.

The rearrangement joins TRBV28 to TRBJ2-3, with 7 nucleotides matching TRBD2. The CDR3 contains 17 residues. The V segment lost 6 bases and the J segment 0 bases; nucleotides outside the gene matches: 12. The germline CDR1 and CDR2 sequences are MDHEN and SYDVKM. The CDR3 DNA is TGTGCCAGCAGCCCGATGAAAGGCGGGAGCAGCACAGATACGCAGTATTTT. It specifies CASSPMKGGSSTDTQYF.